The clone carrying this T cell receptor (beta chain) was counted between two and nine times. Every single patient, without exception, relapsed after autologous stem cell transplantation, and brentuximab vedotin exposure varied. The record originates from a study of PD-1 blockade in classical Hodgkin lymphoma. Trimming removed 0 bases from V and 9 bases from J, with 13 bases in between. Per germline, CDR1 SGHNT and CDR2 YYREEE (reference sequence). The CDR3 has 15 amino acids. Here immunoSEQ multiplex PCR was the method, and the copy in TCRdb shows in-frame clones only, minus some. The table includes about 37,000 clones, less than 85% detected once.

The material was peripheral blood mononuclear cells (PBMCs), obtained before the second cycle of nivolumab. The rearrangement uses TRBV5-4 and TRBJ1-6; tentatively, D is TRBD1 (6 bases). The TCR originated in a human donor with classical Hodgkin lymphoma. In DNA, the CDR3 is TGTGCCAGCAGCTTGGAAAACAGGGTAACTTCACCCCTCCACTTT. This sequence encodes CASSLENRVTSPLHF.